What follows are 10 T cell receptor beta chains derived from one specimen sequenced in a study of blood T cell repertoires in COVID-19. Assay: immunoSEQ multiplex PCR; the TCRdb copy retains only in-frame clones and omits some. This sample has approximately 200,000 clones; around 80% occur once, and the top ten carry 6% to 8%. The source material was peripheral blood. Receptor source: a human donor with acute or convalescent COVID-19. The donor label of this sample is uncertain.

This clone was found a few times. CDR3 amino acids: CATSDFESGTLEQFF. Written as DNA, the CDR3 is TGTGCCACCAGTGATTTTGAGAGCGGGACGCTTGAGCAGTTCTTC. The chain has TRBV24-1 and TRBJ2-1; 7 bases align to TRBD2. Germline CDR1 reads KGHDR; CDR2 reads SFDVKD. V shed 1 base, J shed 9 bases, and the junction held 8 bases outside the gene matches. The length of the CDR3 is 15 residues.

The rearrangement links TRBV3-1 (or the pseudogene TRBV3-2) to TRBJ2-5; 11 bases agree with TRBD2. With V trimmed by 4 bases and J by 5 bases, 9 bases remained unmatched. Germline V gives CDR1 LGHDT, CDR2 YNNKEL (reference sequence). The CDR3 spans 16 residues. DNA for the CDR3: TGTGCCAGCAGCCGACCCTTGACTAGCGGGACCGAGACCCAGTACTTC. It encodes CASSRPLTSGTETQYF.

The chain links TRBV6-2 or TRBV6-3 to TRBJ2-7, with 7 bases aligning to TRBD1. The CDR3 extends over 16 amino acids. J gave up 2 bases and V 0 bases, and 7 bases lay outside the gene matches. Germline loops: CDR1 MNHEY, CDR2 SVGEGT. CDR3 coding DNA: TGTGCCAGCAGTTACTCTGGGCAGGGGGACCCCTACGAGCAGTACTTC. Translation: CASSYSGQGDPYEQYF.

The chain's CDR3 is CASSEVGATSPLHF. DNA of the CDR3: TGCGCCAGCAGTGAGGTGGGGGCCACTTCACCCCTCCACTTT. The rearrangement uses TRBV10-2 and TRBJ1-6; TRBD1 might be the D (6 bases). Trimming removed 2 bases at V and 9 bases at J, with 11 bases between. This CDR3 comprises 14 residues. Germline V gives CDR1 WSHSY, CDR2 SAAADI.

This clone appeared a few times. V usage is TRBV11-3 and J usage is TRBJ1-1; 7 positions match TRBD1. Losses at the gene ends were 6 bases for V and 7 bases for J; bases not matched to a gene: 11. Germline V lookup: CDR1 SGHNT, CDR2 YENEEA. CDR3 length: 14 amino acids. The CDR3 nucleotides are TGTGCCAGCAGTTTCGACAGGGAAGGGGATGAAGCTTTCTTT. The encoded protein is CASSFDREGDEAFF.

Only a few counts were recorded for this clone. This chain joins TRBV7-8 and TRBJ1-3; 9 bases match TRBD1. The V gene end was trimmed by 5 bases and the J gene end by 16 bases; junction bases not matched to a gene: 15. Germline loops: CDR1 SGHVS, CDR2 FQNEAQ. The CDR3 has 14 residues. The CDR3 nucleotides read TGTGCCAGCAGCCAGGGACAGGGCCCAACGGTCGGCTATTTT. This sequence encodes CASSQGQGPTVGYF.

This chain joins TRBV5-4 and TRBJ2-1; D possibly corresponds to TRBD1 (5 bases). CDR3 length equals 15 residues. Germline V lookup: CDR1 SGHNT, CDR2 YYREEE (reference sequence). V was pared by 4 bases and J by 8 bases, with 19 bases between. This CDR3 is CASSPGQMGIHEQFF. The CDR3 DNA follows: TGTGCCAGCAGCCCTGGACAAATGGGGATTCATGAGCAGTTCTTC. The full variable domain, its missing parts supplied by reference TRBV5-4 and TRBJ2-1, is ETGVTQSPTHLIKTRGQQVTLRCSSQSGHNTVSWYQQALGQGPQFIFQYYREEENGRGNFPPRFSGLQFPNYSSELNVNALELDDSALYLCASSPGQMGIHEQFFGPGTRLTVL.

The chain recombines TRBV28 with TRBJ1-2; TRBD1 aligns across 12 bases. The CDR3 consists of 15 residues. From germline, CDR1 is MDHEN and CDR2 SYDVKM. Trimming at V came to 2 bases and at J to 8 bases, leaving 6 bases not matched to a gene. For the CDR3, the DNA is TGTGCCAGCAGTTTAGGGGGACAGGGGGCGAAGGGCTACACCTTC. As protein: CASSLGGQGAKGYTF.

This chain uses TRBV13 with TRBJ2-1, with 8 bases fitting TRBD2. Trimming cost V 4 bases and J 1 base; bases outside gene matches: 3. This CDR3 is built from 15 residues. Germline CDR1 reads PRHDT; CDR2 reads FYEKMQ (reference sequence). The CDR3 region is CASSSKRESYNEQFF. DNA of the CDR3: TGTGCCAGCAGCTCTAAGCGGGAGTCCTACAATGAGCAGTTCTTC.

This chain connects TRBV28 to TRBJ2-5, with D possibly being TRBD2 (6 bases). From germline, CDR1 is MDHEN and CDR2 SYDVKM. The V gene lost 4 bases and the J gene lost 9 bases, with 18 bases spanning the gap. The CDR3 runs to 14 residues. The DNA for the CDR3 is TGTGCCAGCAGTTCCTCCGACGGGACTCGGGCCCAGTACTTC. It yields the protein CASSSSDGTRAQYF.